This TCR beta chain was captured in a study of shared clonotypes between healthy human individuals. In the study overall: Each donor had three CD4 naive, three CD4 memory, two CD8 naive and one CD8 memory plate.

Sorted-subset replicate PCRs used 200 ng DNA, approximately 27,000 T cell genomes. Data came from immunoSEQ multiplex PCR; TCRdb stores just in-frame clones and leaves some out. The table records some 2.3 million clones, about 92% of them present only once. The sequence was obtained from a man aged 18 to 30 in good health. Some clones in this sample may be carry-over from other donors' samples. The sample comprised naive CD4+ T cells from PBMCs. The subset denotes: CD45RA+ positively selected.

Here the CDR3 DNA reads TGTGCCAGCGCACGCGGGACTAGCGGGACCGGGGAGCTGTTTTTT. Protein product: CASARGTSGTGELFF. This chain uses TRBV6-5 with TRBJ2-2; 12 bases fit TRBD2. The CDR3 runs to 15 residues. The ends lost 8 bases at V and 5 bases at J; junction bases unmatched: 6. Germline loops: CDR1 MNHEY, CDR2 SVGAGI.